This T cell receptor beta chain originates from a study of blood T cells in healthy people across ages. A second PCR, run for about 6 to 11 cycles, used a sample-barcoded 5' primer plus a J-beta primer mix. TCRdb ran MiXCR on the 5' RACE reads and lists one entry per CDR3 protein. The table has under 800,000 distinct CDR3 sequences, over 20% seen once. Germline values: CDR1 SGHNT, CDR2 YYREEE (reference sequence). J lost 6 bases, V lost 4 bases, and 5 bases had no gene match. The CDR3 totals 13 residues. The chain has TRBV5-4 and TRBJ2-7; the match to TRBD2 covers 9 bases. The source of this sequence is a man aged 65 to 85 in good health. The sequencing sample was made of blood. CDR3 amino acids: CASSIAGAPEQYF. As DNA, the CDR3 is TGTGCCAGCAGCATAGCGGGAGCTCCCGAGCAGTACTTC.